The 4 T cell receptor beta chains below come from one sample, sequenced in a study of blood T cell repertoires in COVID-19. Generated by immunoSEQ multiplex PCR, the TCRdb table keeps only in-frame clones and is missing some. The profile covers about 160,000 clones, with roughly 79% appearing a single time and about a fifth taken by the ten largest. The sequencing input was peripheral blood. Source of these receptors: a woman of 80 years or more with acute or convalescent COVID-19.

This chain connects TRBV2 to TRBJ1-2; TRBD1 matches 7 bases. Germline V gene sequence: CDR1 SNHLY, CDR2 FYNNEI. The CDR3 covers 14 residues. The V segment lost 3 bases and the J segment 8 bases; nucleotides outside the gene matches: 9. In DNA form, the CDR3 reads TGTGCCAGCAGTGACCTAGGGACAGAAGTAGGCTACACCTTC. Residues: CASSDLGTEVGYTF.

The rearrangement joins TRBV10-3 to TRBJ1-5, with TRBD1 identical over 8 bases. Germline CDR1 and CDR2: ENHRY and SYGVKD. The CDR3 runs to 16 residues. V lost 6 bases and J lost 0; bases outside the gene matches: 7. The CDR3 reads CAIRPGQGNSNQPQHF. CDR3 nucleotide sequence: TGTGCCATCAGACCCGGACAGGGCAATAGCAATCAGCCCCAGCATTTT.

In its sample, this clone was seen once. The chain is built from TRBV7-9 and TRBJ2-3, with D possibly being TRBD1 (6 bases). The CDR3 runs to 12 residues. The V gene's germline CDR1 is SEHNR and CDR2 FQNEAQ (reference sequence). Trimming stripped 5 bases from V and 7 bases from J, with 10 bases between. The CDR3 sequence: CASSLDRNTQYF. The CDR3 region has the DNA TGTGCCAGCAGCCTCGACAGGAATACGCAGTATTTT.

The V and J genes are TRBV15 and TRBJ2-6; D gene unclear. Trimming removed 1 base at V and 0 bases at J, with 4 bases between. The CDR3 runs to 15 residues. Germline CDR1 and CDR2: LNHNV and YYDKDF (reference sequence). In DNA, the CDR3 is TGTGCCACCAGCAGAGTCAGCTCTGGGGCCAACGTCCTGACTTTC. This sequence encodes CATSRVSSGANVLTF.